One and the same sample provided the 29 T cell receptor beta chains below, sequenced in a study of blood T cell repertoires in COVID-19 (dated by TCRdb to between 2020 and 2021). Libraries were prepared through the immunoSEQ multiplex PCR assay. TCRdb limited this immuneACCESS table to in-frame rearrangements with V and J called. A share of clones is missing; checked studies link under half to unresolved V genes, and the rest is unexplained. This sample holds fewer than 350,000 clones; 75% to 90% were observed only once. About 1.7% of the sample is in the top ten clones. Sequencing was performed on PBMCs or T cells enriched from blood (not recorded which). These receptors were obtained from a woman aged 40 to 55 who had recovered from COVID-19.

This clone is a singleton in its sample. The chain joins TRBV4-3 to TRBJ2-3; perhaps TRBD2 as D (5 bases). This CDR3 is 14 amino acids long. V lost 0 bases to trimming and J lost 8 bases, with 12 bases between them. Germline loops: CDR1 LGHNA, CDR2 YSLEER. The CDR3 nucleotides read TGCGCCAGCAGCCAAGAATCTAGCTCCGGTACGCAGTATTTT. It is translated as CASSQESSSGTQYF.

The CDR3 region has the DNA TGTGCCAGCAGCTCGAGGACAGGCCATCGACCCCAGCATTTT. Its translation: CASSSRTGHRPQHF. The chain links TRBV5-6 to TRBJ1-5, with 7 bases that match TRBD1. The CDR3 length is 14 residues. The trim removed 3 bases at V and 10 bases at J, leaving 10 bases unmatched. CDR1 SGHDT and CDR2 YYEEEE come from the germline V gene.

The CDR3 loop reads CASSGGTGGRGEKLFF. In DNA, the CDR3 is TGCGCCAGCAGCGGCGGGACAGGCGGCCGAGGAGAAAAACTGTTTTTT. The rearrangement joins TRBV5-1 to TRBJ1-4; 8 bases align to TRBD1. V lost 4 bases, J lost 8 bases, and 13 bases stayed unmatched. Germline CDR1 is SGHRS and CDR2 is YFSETQ. This CDR3 comprises 16 residues. The full variable domain, rest sourced from reference TRBV5-1 and TRBJ1-4, is KAGVTQTPRYLIKTRGQQVTLSCSPISGHRSVSWYQQTPGQGLQFLFEYFSETQRNKGNFPGRFSGRQFSNSRSEMNVSTLELGDSALYLCASSGGTGGRGEKLFFGSGTQLSVL.

J is TRBJ2-7 and V is TRBV19; 7 positions match TRBD2. Germline assignment: CDR1 LNHDA and CDR2 SQIVND (reference sequence). After removal of 5 bases from V and 0 bases from J, the junction contained 13 bases not matched to a gene. This CDR3 comprises 17 residues. CDR3 protein: CASSRPRGSGNSYEQYF. CDR3 in DNA: TGTGCCAGTAGTCGTCCGAGGGGAAGCGGGAACTCCTACGAGCAGTACTTC. Drawing the rest from reference TRBV19 and TRBJ2-7, the complete variable domain is DGGITQSPKYLFRKEGQNVTLSCEQNLNHDAMYWYRQDPGQGLRLIYYSQIVNDFQKGDIAEGYSVSREKKESFPLTVTSAQKNPTAFYLCASSRPRGSGNSYEQYFGPGTRLTVT.

The chain recombines TRBV6-5 with TRBJ1-3; possible D gene TRBD1, 5 bases. Trimming took 2 bases from V and 2 from J, leaving 13 bases between them. CDR3 length: 16 residues. The V gene's germline CDR1 is MNHEY and CDR2 SVGAGI. CDR3 loop: CASSYPTGVPGNTIYF. The CDR3 region has the DNA TGTGCCAGCAGTTACCCTACGGGGGTCCCTGGAAACACCATATATTTT.

This chain links TRBV29-1 with TRBJ2-7; D unclear. The CDR3 totals 13 residues. Germline-derived CDR1 and CDR2 are SQVTM and ANQGSEA. V lost 2 bases to trimming and J lost 2 bases, with 10 bases between them. CDR3 residues: CSVEMAGTYEQYF. CDR3 nucleotide sequence: TGCAGCGTTGAAATGGCAGGCACCTACGAGCAGTACTTC.

This clone was recorded once. The V call is TRBV5-4, the J call TRBJ2-3; TRBD2 matches at 13 bases. Germline CDR1 and CDR2: SGHNT and YYREEE (reference sequence). CDR3 length: 20 amino acids. J lost 5 bases, V lost 4 bases, and 19 bases had no gene match. CDR3 in DNA: TGTGCCAGCAGCCCTCGGACAGGACTACTAGCGGGGGGGCCGAAAGATACGCAGTATTTT. This encodes CASSPRTGLLAGGPKDTQYF.

This chain connects TRBV3-1 (or the pseudogene TRBV3-2) to TRBJ2-1; 7 bases map to TRBD2. V was pared by 3 bases and J by 2 bases, with 4 bases of the junction left unmatched. The CDR3 covers 15 residues. The V gene's germline CDR1 is LGHDT and CDR2 YNNKEL (reference sequence). CDR3 in DNA: TGTGCCAGCAGCCACTCTAGCGGAGCCTACAATGAGCAGTTCTTC. Its translation: CASSHSSGAYNEQFF.

This clone has only a few counts. The chain carries TRBV10-2 and TRBJ2-1, with 9 bases identical to TRBD1. Germline V gene data show CDR1 as WSHSY and CDR2 as SAAADI. This CDR3 contains 15 residues. V was clipped by 1 base and J by 8 bases; unmatched bases: 6. This chain's CDR3 is CASSEYRTGVHEQFF. The CDR3 DNA sequence: TGCGCCAGCAGTGAGTACAGGACAGGGGTCCATGAGCAGTTCTTC.

The CDR3 region is CASSGRGSGGNEQFF. In DNA, the CDR3 is TGTGCCAGTAGTGGACGGGGGTCAGGGGGCAATGAGCAGTTCTTC. This rearrangement joins TRBV19 to TRBJ2-1; a possible D gene is TRBD1 (7 bases). This CDR3 spans 15 amino acids. Germline CDR1 and CDR2: LNHDA and SQIVND (reference sequence). Trimming took off 5 bases at V and 6 bases at J, with 17 bases between the two ends.

J is TRBJ2-3 and V is TRBV11-2; maybe TRBD1 (5 bases). Germline assignment: CDR1 SGHAT and CDR2 FQNNGV. The V end was cut by 3 bases, the J end by 2 bases, with 6 bases between. The CDR3 is made up of 13 amino acids. CDR3 sequence (DNA): TGTGCCAGCAGCTTCAGGGACACAGATACGCAGTATTTT. It specifies CASSFRDTDTQYF.

The rearrangement joins TRBV2 to TRBJ2-7; 7 bases map to TRBD1. Trimming removed 3 bases from V and 7 bases from J; junction bases left unmatched: 12. This CDR3 region has 15 residues. Germline CDR1 and CDR2: SNHLY and FYNNEI. CDR3 sequence (DNA): TGTGCCAGCAGTGACCTACGGACAGGTACCCGGGAGCAGTACTTC. The encoded protein is CASSDLRTGTREQYF.

The table lists this clone with a count of one. Other DNA sequences in this specimen translate into the identical CDR3. This chain uses TRBV5-1 with TRBJ1-1; 7 bases align to TRBD1. Germline values: CDR1 SGHRS, CDR2 YFSETQ. The V gene end was trimmed by 0 bases and the J gene end by 2 bases; junction bases not matched to a gene: 1. The CDR3 spans 14 residues. As DNA, the CDR3 is TGCGCCAGCAGCTTGGACAGGGGAAACACTGAAGCTTTCTTT. Translation gives CASSLDRGNTEAFF. The entire variable domain, with the rest obtained from reference TRBV5-1 and TRBJ1-1, is as follows: KAGVTQTPRYLIKTRGQQVTLSCSPISGHRSVSWYQQTPGQGLQFLFEYFSETQRNKGNFPGRFSGRQFSNSRSEMNVSTLELGDSALYLCASSLDRGNTEAFFGQGTRLTVV.

The chain uses TRBV7-9 and TRBJ2-7; D is uncertain. V was cut by 5 bases and J by 7 bases, with 18 bases left in between. Germline V gives CDR1 SEHNR, CDR2 FQNEAQ (reference sequence). The CDR3 totals 14 residues. The CDR3 here is CASSQLGFQVEQYF. CDR3 DNA: TGTGCCAGCAGCCAGTTAGGTTTTCAGGTGGAGCAGTACTTC.

The CDR3 nucleotides read TGTGCCAGCGGGGAGGGCAGGGGGCCGTACGAGCAGTACTTC. This gives the protein CASGEGRGPYEQYF. The V gene is TRBV2, the J gene TRBJ2-7, with a weak D call TRBD1 (8 bases). The CDR3 contains 14 residues. V lost 8 bases to trimming and J lost 4 bases, with 18 bases between them. Germline assignment: CDR1 SNHLY and CDR2 FYNNEI.

The chain combines TRBV6-2 or TRBV6-3 with TRBJ2-7, with 16 positions matching TRBD2. The germline gives CDR1 MNHEY, CDR2 SVGEGT. Trimming took 4 bases from V and 5 from J; bases not matched to a gene: 14. This CDR3 region has 19 residues. The CDR3 region has the DNA TGTGCCAGCAGTTTTCGAGTGGGACTAGCGGGAGGGCCGAGGGACGAGCAGTACTTC. Translating it yields CASSFRVGLAGGPRDEQYF.

V and J are TRBV18 and TRBJ1-4; TRBD1 agrees at 8 bases. The J segment lost 2 bases and the V segment lost 4 bases, leaving 6 bases of the junction unmatched. The CDR3 is made up of 16 amino acids. The germline V gene has CDR1 KGHSH and CDR2 LQKENI. The CDR3: CASSLRGLKTNEKLFF. In DNA form, the CDR3 reads TGTGCCAGCTCACTCAGGGGGCTGAAGACTAATGAAAAACTGTTTTTT.

The chain carries TRBV4-1 and TRBJ2-7; TRBD2 agrees at 9 bases. This CDR3 spans 16 amino acids. Germline-derived CDR1 and CDR2 are MGHRA and YSYEKL. After removal of 2 bases from V and 4 bases from J, the junction contained 9 bases not matched to a gene. The CDR3 sequence is CASSQYVLAGMYEQYF. For the CDR3, the DNA is TGCGCCAGCAGCCAATATGTGCTAGCGGGAATGTACGAGCAGTACTTC.

In regard to this clone: Within the sample, other DNA sequences also encode this same CDR3. The V and J genes are TRBV5-1 and TRBJ2-1, with TRBD2 identical over 10 bases. The CDR3 sequence is 15 residues long. The trim removed 0 bases at V and 4 bases at J, leaving 1 base unmatched. In germline, CDR1 is SGHRS, CDR2 YFSETQ. CDR3 sequence (DNA): TGCGCCAGCAGCTTGGCTAGCGGGGGATACAATGAGCAGTTCTTC. Translating it yields CASSLASGGYNEQFF.

The CDR3 DNA reads as TGTGCCAGCAGATTTACAACAGGGGCTACCACTGAAGCTTTCTTT. It codes for CASRFTTGATTEAFF. V gene TRBV16 combines with J gene TRBJ1-1; 7 positions agree with TRBD1. The CDR3 runs to 15 residues. Trimming cost V 6 bases and J 4 bases; bases outside gene matches: 11. From germline, CDR1 is KGHSY and CDR2 FQNENV.

This rearrangement joins TRBV2 to TRBJ2-2; 7 nucleotides line up with TRBD1. Germline V gene data show CDR1 as SNHLY and CDR2 as FYNNEI. J was trimmed by 4 bases and V by 5 bases; bases with no gene match: 10. CDR3 length: 16 amino acids. CDR3 loop: CASSYTTGASTGELFF. The DNA of the CDR3 is TGTGCCAGCAGTTACACAACAGGGGCCAGCACCGGGGAGCTGTTTTTT.

This clone was observed a single time. This chain connects TRBV11-2 to TRBJ2-3, with D perhaps matching TRBD1 (6 bases). Trimming took off 4 bases at V and 5 bases at J, with 7 bases between the two ends. The CDR3 consists of 12 residues. Per the germline V gene, CDR1 is SGHAT and CDR2 is FQNNGV. The DNA for the CDR3 is TGTGCCAGCAGCTCGGACAGAGATACGCAGTATTTT. Encoded protein: CASSSDRDTQYF.

This chain uses TRBV19 with TRBJ2-3; TRBD2 aligns across 7 bases. Looked up from germline, CDR1 is LNHDA and CDR2 is SQIVND (reference sequence). V shed 2 bases and J 0 bases; nucleotides not matched to a gene: 5. CDR3 length: 16 amino acids. The CDR3 loop is CASSIWAGVSTDTQYF. For the CDR3, the DNA is TGTGCCAGTAGTATATGGGCGGGAGTGAGCACAGATACGCAGTATTTT.

The chain joins TRBV19 to TRBJ2-1; D not certain. The CDR3 extends over 14 amino acids. Germline CDR1 reads LNHDA; CDR2 reads SQIVND (reference sequence). V lost 1 base to trimming and J lost 5 bases, with 9 bases between them. Written as DNA, the CDR3 is TGTGCCAGTAGTATAGTGAATGCGGACAATGAGCAGTTCTTC. Its translation: CASSIVNADNEQFF. Together with reference TRBV19 and TRBJ2-1, the CDR3 gives the full variable domain: DGGITQSPKYLFRKEGQNVTLSCEQNLNHDAMYWYRQDPGQGLRLIYYSQIVNDFQKGDIAEGYSVSREKKESFPLTVTSAQKNPTAFYLCASSIVNADNEQFFGPGTRLTVL.

V is TRBV3-1 (or the pseudogene TRBV3-2) and J is TRBJ1-1; tentative D call: TRBD1 (5 bases). The V end lost 3 bases, the J end lost 9 bases, and 14 bases lay between the germline ends. CDR3 size: 13 residues. CDR1 is LGHDT, CDR2 YNNKEL, per germline (reference sequence). This chain's CDR3 is CASSQSVGGKAFF. The CDR3 DNA sequence: TGTGCCAGCAGCCAGTCCGTCGGGGGTAAAGCTTTCTTT.

The CDR3 DNA sequence: TGTGCCACCAGCAGATCCGGGACAGGGGAGGAAAAACTGTTTTTT. This codes for CATSRSGTGEEKLFF. The chain carries TRBV15 and TRBJ1-4, with 10 bases lining up with TRBD1. Losses at the gene ends were 2 bases for V and 8 bases for J; bases not matched to a gene: 5. This CDR3 region has 15 residues. CDR1 is LNHNV and CDR2 is YYDKDF in the germline V gene (reference sequence).

The V gene is TRBV3-1 (or the pseudogene TRBV3-2), the J gene TRBJ2-5; 10 positions match TRBD2. CDR1 and CDR2 from the germline V gene are LGHDT and YNNKEL (reference sequence). V gave up 1 base and J gave up 3 bases; unmatched junction bases: 14. The CDR3 loop spans 19 amino acids. This CDR3 is CASSQVQPAGGLREETQYF. CDR3 bases: TGTGCCAGCAGCCAAGTCCAACCAGCGGGGGGGCTTCGTGAAGAGACCCAGTACTTC.

This chain connects TRBV4-3 to TRBJ2-7; TRBD1 is a possible D gene (5 bases). The V end lost 0 bases, the J end lost 4 bases, and 7 bases lay between the germline ends. CDR3 length: 13 amino acids. The V gene's germline CDR1 is LGHNA and CDR2 YSLEER. This chain's CDR3 is CASSQDQGYEQYF. CDR3 DNA: TGCGCCAGCAGCCAAGATCAGGGTTACGAGCAGTACTTC.

The chain joins TRBV15 to TRBJ2-5; 11 nucleotides match TRBD1. The CDR3 loop spans 16 amino acids. Germline CDR1 is LNHNV and CDR2 is YYDKDF (reference sequence). V dropped 2 bases and J dropped 5; count of bases not matched to a gene: 7. CDR3 sequence reads: CATSRRGTGGGETQYF. Here the CDR3 DNA reads TGTGCCACCAGCAGAAGAGGGACAGGGGGAGGGGAGACCCAGTACTTC. Combining the CDR3 with reference TRBV15 and TRBJ2-5 gives the whole variable domain DAMVIQNPRYQVTQFGKPVTLSCSQTLNHNVMYWYQQKSSQAPKLLFHYYDKDFNNEADTPDNFQSRRPNTSFCFLDIRSPGLGDTAMYLCATSRRGTGGGETQYFGPGTRLLVL.